What follows are 30 T cell receptor beta chains derived from one specimen sequenced in a study of blood T cell repertoires in COVID-19. The protocol was immunoSEQ multiplex PCR, while the TCRdb copy is restricted to in-frame clones and leaves out a portion. The repertoire holds more than 300,000 clones, with around 90% as singletons. Sequencing used peripheral blood. Receptors originate from a middle-aged woman with COVID-19, enrolled during active disease.

The V and J genes are TRBV11-2 and TRBJ2-3, with D perhaps TRBD2 (5 bases). CDR1 is SGHAT, CDR2 FQNNGV, per germline. V dropped 5 bases and J dropped 7 bases, with 7 bases sitting between them. This CDR3 is 11 amino acids long. The chain's CDR3 is CASSRDYTQYF. CDR3 DNA: TGTGCCAGCAGCCGGGATTATACGCAGTATTTT. Variable domain in full (rest from reference TRBV11-2 and TRBJ2-3): EAGVAQSPRYKIIEKRQSVAFWCNPISGHATLYWYQQILGQGPKLLIQFQNNGVVDDSQLPKDRFSAERLKGVDSTLKIQPAKLEDSAVYLCASSRDYTQYFGPGTRLTVL.

This rearrangement joins TRBV7-5 to TRBJ1-5. TRBV7-5 is a known pseudogene. The CDR3 sequence is 20 residues long. The CDR3 coding sequence is TGTGCCAGAAGCTTAGCGCAACAATTGAAGCTTGGCCAGACTTATCAGCCCCAGCATTTT. Amino acids: CARSLAQQLKLGQTYQPQHF.

This clone was seen a single time. The rearrangement links TRBV5-5 to TRBJ1-4; no firm D call. The CDR3 sequence is 15 residues long. Trimming took off 4 bases at V and 0 bases at J, with 10 bases between the two ends. The germline V gene encodes CDR1 SGHKS and CDR2 YYEKEE (reference sequence). The CDR3 loop is CASSPFRSTNEKLFF. The CDR3 nucleotides are TGTGCCAGCAGCCCGTTCCGGTCAACTAATGAAAAACTGTTTTTT. Combining the CDR3 with reference TRBV5-5 and TRBJ1-4 gives the whole variable domain DAGVTQSPTHLIKTRGQQVTLRCSPISGHKSVSWYQQVLGQGPQFIFQYYEKEERGRGNFPDRFSARQFPNYSSELNVNALLLGDSALYLCASSPFRSTNEKLFFGSGTQLSVL.

Here the CDR3 reads CAQLTGTEAFF. DNA of the CDR3: TGTGCTCAGCTTACAGGGACTGAAGCTTTCTTT. This chain uses TRBV7-9 with TRBJ1-1; D possibly corresponds to TRBD1 (6 bases). The germline CDR1 and CDR2 sequences are SEHNR and FQNEAQ (reference sequence). This CDR3 comprises 11 residues.

This chain joins TRBV27 and TRBJ2-3; 9 nucleotides agree with TRBD2. Germline loops: CDR1 MNHEY, CDR2 SMNVEV (reference sequence). CDR3 size: 16 residues. J lost 2 bases, V lost 5 bases, and 8 bases had no gene match. The DNA for the CDR3 is TGTGCCAGCAGTCCCCGTTTAGCGGGAGACACAGATACGCAGTATTTT. It specifies CASSPRLAGDTDTQYF.

J is TRBJ1-4 and V is TRBV21-1; TRBD1, the table's D call, lacks a check against the DNA. TRBV21-1 counts as a pseudogene. CDR3 size: 18 residues. The CDR3 sequence: CASKIPGQGALVREKLFF. The CDR3 DNA follows: TGTGCCAGCAAAATACCGGGACAGGGGGCTCTAGTAAGGGAAAAACTGTTTTTT.

This clone appeared once. The chain couples TRBV7-2 to TRBJ1-2; 10 bases are a match to TRBD1. The CDR3 contains 16 residues. CDR1 and CDR2 (germline): SGHTA, FQGNSA. V lost 5 bases and J lost 8; bases outside the gene matches: 14. CDR3 DNA sequence: TGTGCCAGCAGCCCGTCGGGACAGGGGAATTCATTCGGCTACACCTTC. This sequence encodes CASSPSGQGNSFGYTF.

This chain joins TRBV30 and TRBJ1-5, with 10 bases lining up with TRBD1. Germline assignment: CDR1 GTSNPN and CDR2 SVGIG (reference sequence). Germline trimming cut 3 bases from V and 4 bases from J; bases unmatched to any gene: 3. The CDR3 runs to 14 residues. CDR3 sequence: CAWRGQGPNQPQHF. The CDR3 DNA is TGTGCCTGGAGGGGACAGGGGCCGAATCAGCCCCAGCATTTT.

The CDR3 protein is CAISESVRERGRRVGETQYF. The DNA for the CDR3 is TGTGCCATCAGTGAGTCAGTTCGGGAGCGGGGGCGTCGAGTGGGAGAGACCCAGTACTTC. This sequence joins TRBV10-3 and TRBJ2-5, with 8 bases that match TRBD2. Germline V gives CDR1 ENHRY, CDR2 SYGVKD. This CDR3 comprises 20 residues. Trimming took 0 bases from V and 4 from J; bases not matched to a gene: 19.

The CDR3 coding sequence is TGTGCCAGCAGCCAAGATCCGGGACTCCTGGAGACCCAGTACTTC. This codes for CASSQDPGLLETQYF. V is TRBV14 and J is TRBJ2-5; D might be TRBD2 (6 bases). This CDR3 has 15 residues. The germline CDR1 and CDR2 sequences are SGHDN and FVKESK. V dropped 0 bases and J dropped 5 bases, with 13 bases sitting between them.

The rearrangement links TRBV5-1 to TRBJ2-1, with TRBD2 matching over 7 bases. Losses at the gene ends were 0 bases for V and 8 bases for J; bases not matched to a gene: 11. The germline V gene encodes CDR1 SGHRS and CDR2 YFSETQ. This CDR3 contains 16 residues. The CDR3 reads CASSLAMSGAWDEQFF. CDR3 bases: TGCGCCAGCAGCTTGGCCATGAGCGGGGCCTGGGATGAGCAGTTCTTC.

The chain has TRBV5-4 and TRBJ2-1; D is possibly TRBD2 (6 bases). Trimming removed 1 base at V and 0 bases at J, with 14 bases between. CDR1 is SGHNT, CDR2 YYREEE, per germline (reference sequence). The CDR3 totals 17 residues. CDR3 sequence reads: CASSLNPDGSSYNEQFF. The CDR3 bases are TGTGCCAGCAGCTTGAACCCGGACGGGAGCTCCTACAATGAGCAGTTCTTC.

The CDR3 DNA reads TGTGCCAGCAGCTTGTTTAATCGAAGGGGTTATGGCTACACCTTC. Translation gives CASSLFNRRGYGYTF. V and J are TRBV5-6 and TRBJ1-2; maybe TRBD1 (5 bases). Germline V gene data show CDR1 as SGHDT and CDR2 as YYEEEE. The CDR3 totals 15 residues. The ends were cut back, 1 base at V and 5 bases at J, with 15 bases in the middle.

The V call is TRBV20-1, the J call TRBJ1-2; TRBD1 agrees at 7 bases. V gave up 3 bases and J gave up 5 bases; unmatched junction bases: 3. There are 12 residues in the CDR3. The V gene's germline CDR1 is DFQATT and CDR2 SNEGSKA (reference sequence). The chain's CDR3 is CSASGTEYGYTF. The CDR3 DNA is TGCAGTGCTAGTGGGACAGAATATGGCTACACCTTC.

V and J are TRBV3-1 (or the pseudogene TRBV3-2) and TRBJ2-1, with TRBD1 identical over 8 bases. This CDR3 is 13 amino acids long. V lost 6 bases and J lost 10; bases outside the gene matches: 8. Germline V gene sequence: CDR1 LGHDT, CDR2 YNNKEL (reference sequence). CDR3 region: CASSPTGVGEQFF. The CDR3 bases are TGTGCCAGCAGTCCGACAGGGGTTGGGGAGCAGTTCTTC.

The chain joins TRBV6-6 to TRBJ2-7; weak D call: TRBD2 (5 bases). Trimming removed 4 bases at V and 5 bases at J, with 12 bases between. Germline-derived CDR1 and CDR2 are MNHNY and SVGAGI (reference sequence). This CDR3 comprises 13 residues. Written as DNA, the CDR3 is TGTGCCAGCAGTTTCCTAGCTTCCCACGAGCAGTACTTC. Translating gives CASSFLASHEQYF.

The gene calls are TRBV7-9 and TRBJ2-3; 10 positions match TRBD2. V gave up 3 bases and J gave up 3 bases; unmatched junction bases: 0. CDR3 size: 14 residues. Germline V gene lookup returns CDR1 SEHNR and CDR2 FQNEAQ (reference sequence). The CDR3 here is CASSFSGGTDTQYF. CDR3 DNA: TGTGCCAGCAGCTTTAGCGGGGGGACAGATACGCAGTATTTT.

The chain carries TRBV29-1 and TRBJ2-3, with TRBD2 as a possible D gene (7 bases). Germline V lookup: CDR1 SQVTM, CDR2 ANQGSEA. V was trimmed by 3 bases and J by 2 bases, leaving 15 bases between them. This CDR3 spans 15 amino acids. CDR3 residues: CSVDWGGAPTDTQYF. CDR3 DNA: TGCAGCGTTGACTGGGGGGGGGCCCCCACAGATACGCAGTATTTT.

Comments on this clone: Here the CDR3 omits its conserved ending phenylalanine or tryptophan, so a read error is the likely source. The chain employs TRBV28 and TRBJ2-7; TRBD2 matches 10 bases. The CDR3 runs 16 residues. In germline, CDR1 is MDHEN, CDR2 SYDVKM. The V gene end was trimmed by 1 base and the J gene end by 2 bases; junction bases not matched to a gene: 5. For the CDR3, the DNA is TGTGCCAGCAGTTTATTAAGAACTAGCGGGACCTACGAGCAGTACTCC. Protein product: CASSLLRTSGTYEQYS.

For the CDR3, the DNA is TGTGCCAGCAGCCTCGGGTCCCACAACCCCACAGATACGCAGTATTTT. Protein: CASSLGSHNPTDTQYF. The chain employs TRBV5-5 and TRBJ2-3; D remains ambiguous. V dropped 4 bases and J dropped 2 bases, with 17 bases sitting between them. Germline values: CDR1 SGHKS, CDR2 YYEKEE (reference sequence). CDR3 size: 16 residues. Full variable domain (outside the CDR3, taken from reference TRBV5-5 and TRBJ2-3): DAGVTQSPTHLIKTRGQQVTLRCSPISGHKSVSWYQQVLGQGPQFIFQYYEKEERGRGNFPDRFSARQFPNYSSELNVNALLLGDSALYLCASSLGSHNPTDTQYFGPGTRLTVL.

V and J are TRBV7-2 and TRBJ1-6; D is possibly TRBD1 (5 bases). V was pared by 2 bases and J by 6 bases, with 8 bases between. The CDR3 totals 14 residues. CDR1 is SGHTA and CDR2 is FQGNSA in the germline V gene. CDR3 in amino acids: CASSLQGPNSPLHF. For the CDR3, the DNA is TGTGCCAGCAGCTTACAGGGCCCTAATTCACCCCTCCACTTT.

The V call is TRBV5-1, the J call TRBJ1-4; possibly TRBD1 for D (5 bases). Trimming removed 1 base from V and 7 bases from J, with 11 bases in between. Germline V CDR1 and CDR2: SGHRS, YFSETQ. The length of the CDR3 is 14 residues. CDR3 nucleotide sequence: TGCGCCAGCAGCTTGAGCGGGCAGGGTGAAAAACTGTTTTTT. This codes for CASSLSGQGEKLFF.

This clone showed up just once. The chain recombines TRBV6-1 with TRBJ1-2; perhaps TRBD1 as D (6 bases). The germline CDR1 and CDR2 sequences are MNHNS and SASEGT. V was shortened by 2 bases and J by 4 bases, with 14 bases between the two germline ends. The CDR3 sequence is 15 residues long. In nucleotides, the CDR3 is TGTGCCAGCAGTGAAAACGGCAGGGGTACCTATGGCTACACCTTC. Protein product: CASSENGRGTYGYTF.

The V gene is TRBV19, the J gene TRBJ2-3, with 8 positions matching TRBD2. Trimming cost V 10 bases and J 6 bases; bases outside gene matches: 9. This CDR3 region has 13 residues. Germline CDR1 LNHDA, CDR2 SQIVND (reference sequence). The CDR3 is CATSPGGSDTQYF. CDR3 nucleotides: TGTGCCACCTCGCCGGGAGGGTCCGATACGCAGTATTTT.

This chain uses TRBV7-9 with TRBJ2-5; 9 bases are a match to TRBD2. V trimming: 5 bases; J trimming: 3 bases; junction bases outside the gene matches: 10. The CDR3 extends over 16 amino acids. Germline-derived CDR1 and CDR2 are SEHNR and FQNEAQ (reference sequence). CDR3 DNA sequence: TGTGCCAGCAGCCACCTAGGAGTAGCGGGAGAAGAGACCCAGTACTTC. Its translation: CASSHLGVAGEETQYF.

The chain has TRBV11-2 and TRBJ2-1, with 7 bases that match TRBD2. Germline V lookup: CDR1 SGHAT, CDR2 FQNNGV. J was trimmed by 7 bases and V by 1 base; bases with no gene match: 4. The CDR3 covers 14 residues. CDR3 protein: CASSLALALNEQFF. The CDR3 DNA reads as TGTGCCAGCAGCTTAGCACTAGCGCTAAATGAGCAGTTCTTC.

The V and J genes are TRBV25-1 and TRBJ1-2; D might be TRBD1 (6 bases). V lost 4 bases, J lost 6 bases, and 18 bases lay in between. The CDR3 totals 15 residues. Germline CDR1 is MGHDK and CDR2 is SYGVNS. The CDR3 loop is CASSGAGTGTDGYTF. CDR3 coding DNA: TGTGCCAGCAGTGGGGCCGGCACAGGGACCGATGGCTACACCTTC.

This clone appeared a single time. This rearrangement joins TRBV28 to TRBJ2-5; possible D gene TRBD1, 6 bases. This CDR3 comprises 13 residues. The V gene's germline CDR1 is MDHEN and CDR2 SYDVKM. V lost 5 bases and J 3 bases, leaving 10 bases between the germline ends. In nucleotides, the CDR3 is TGTGCCAGCAGTAGGACAGCGAAAGAGACCCAGTACTTC. This codes for CASSRTAKETQYF.

V and J are TRBV6-5 and TRBJ2-5; D is unclear. Trimming shortened V by 5 bases and J by 1 base, and 5 bases separated the two germline ends. CDR1 is MNHEY and CDR2 is SVGAGI in the germline V gene. The length of the CDR3 is 12 residues. The DNA for the CDR3 is TGTGCCAGCAGTCAGGTCCAAGAGACCCAGTACTTC. Residues: CASSQVQETQYF.

The chain recombines TRBV14 with TRBJ2-2; D might be TRBD1 (5 bases). V gave up 8 bases and J gave up 0 bases, with 16 bases separating them. This CDR3 has 16 amino acids. The germline V gene encodes CDR1 SGHDN and CDR2 FVKESK. CDR3 amino acids: CASGITGNANTGELFF. CDR3 nucleotide sequence: TGTGCCAGCGGTATTACAGGAAACGCGAACACCGGGGAGCTGTTTTTT.